Listed here are 32 T cell receptor beta chains from one sample, sequenced in a study of blood T cells in healthy people across ages. PCR was performed a second time for about 6 to 11 cycles using a sample-barcoded 5' primer and a J-beta primer mix. One entry per CDR3 protein, called by TCRdb with MiXCR from the 5' RACE reads. The sample has about 650,000 distinct CDR3 sequences, about 32% seen once. The sequenced material came from blood. Receptor source: an elderly woman in good health.

There are many counts of this clonotype. Written as DNA, the CDR3 is TGTGCCAGCAGCGTAGTGGGACTAGCACCGGAGACCCAGTACTTC. It translates to CASSVVGLAPETQYF. V gene TRBV9 combines with J gene TRBJ2-5; 9 bases align to TRBD2. J gave up 5 bases and V 0 bases, and 5 bases lay outside the gene matches. Germline assignment: CDR1 SGDLS and CDR2 YYNGEE. This CDR3 has 15 amino acids.

DNA for the CDR3: TGCGCCAGCAGCCAAGGTCCGGACTCTGGGGCCAACGTCCTGACTTTC. This sequence encodes CASSQGPDSGANVLTF. The chain joins TRBV4-3 to TRBJ2-6; D is undetermined. Trimming left V 1 base short and J 0 bases short, with 7 bases between. CDR1 and CDR2 from the germline V gene are LGHNA and YSLEER. The CDR3 has 16 amino acids.

This clonotype was detected only a few times. With a much larger clone just one base away, this may be a read error. The J gene is TRBJ1-4, the V gene TRBV5-5, with TRBD1 matching 11 bases. V was pared by 3 bases and J by 7 bases, with 2 bases of the junction left unmatched. This CDR3 has 14 residues. Germline values: CDR1 SGHKS, CDR2 YYEKEE (reference sequence). The CDR3 DNA is TGTGCCAGCAGCTGGACAGGGGGCACTGAAAAACTGTTTTTT. Translated: CASSWTGGTEKLFF. Filled out from reference TRBV5-5 and TRBJ1-4, the complete variable domain reads DAGVTQSPTHLIKTRGQQVTLRCSPISGHKSVSWYQQVLGQGPQFIFQYYEKEERGRGNFPDRFSARQFPNYSSELNVNALLLGDSALYLCASSWTGGTEKLFFGSGTQLSVL.

The chain carries TRBV20-1 and TRBJ1-1; 7 bases align to TRBD1. The CDR3 sequence is 12 residues long. The V segment lost 5 bases and the J segment 3 bases; nucleotides outside the gene matches: 3. Germline V gives CDR1 DFQATT, CDR2 SNEGSKA (reference sequence). The DNA for the CDR3 is TGCAGTGCTGACGACAGGGACACTGAAGCTTTCTTT. It translates to CSADDRDTEAFF.

The chain couples TRBV28 to TRBJ2-1; 8 bases are a match to TRBD2. This CDR3 is 15 amino acids long. Per germline, CDR1 MDHEN and CDR2 SYDVKM. V trimming: 4 bases; J trimming: 8 bases; junction bases outside the gene matches: 10. CDR3 residues: CASSYISGRGDEQFF. CDR3 nucleotide sequence: TGTGCCAGCAGTTACATAAGCGGGAGAGGGGATGAGCAGTTCTTC.

The chain uses TRBV10-3 and TRBJ1-2; 7 nucleotides align to TRBD1. Germline V lookup: CDR1 ENHRY, CDR2 SYGVKD. This CDR3 has 11 residues. J lost 7 bases, V lost 10 bases, and 6 bases had no gene match. CDR3 in amino acids: CATQGDSGYTF. The DNA of the CDR3 is TGTGCCACTCAGGGGGACTCTGGCTACACCTTC.

The gene calls are TRBV5-1 and TRBJ2-7; D remains ambiguous. The CDR3 consists of 14 residues. Trimming removed 0 bases at V and 2 bases at J, with 9 bases between. Per the germline V gene, CDR1 is SGHRS and CDR2 is YFSETQ. The CDR3 sequence is CASSLVALPYEQYF. CDR3 sequence (DNA): TGCGCCAGCAGCTTGGTTGCGTTACCCTACGAGCAGTACTTC.

This rearrangement joins TRBV2 to TRBJ1-2, with D perhaps TRBD1 (5 bases). Germline assignment: CDR1 SNHLY and CDR2 FYNNEI. V shed 1 base and J shed 8 bases, with 5 bases lying between them. The CDR3 has 11 residues. In DNA, the CDR3 is TGTGCCAGCAGTGAAGACAGGGGCTACACCTTC. This translates into CASSEDRGYTF.

This clonotype was counted many times. CDR3 in DNA: TGCAGTGCTAGAGAGACTAGCACCGAGCAGTTCTTC. It yields the protein CSARETSTEQFF. V and J are TRBV20-1 and TRBJ2-1; 7 nucleotides line up with TRBD2. Germline values: CDR1 DFQATT, CDR2 SNEGSKA (reference sequence). The CDR3 sequence is 12 residues long. V shed 0 bases, J shed 10 bases, and the junction held 3 bases outside the gene matches.

This clonotype came up a few times. This chain connects TRBV7-9 to TRBJ2-7; D gene unclear. Germline V gives CDR1 SEHNR, CDR2 FQNEAQ (reference sequence). Trimming left V 2 bases short and J 6 bases short, with 5 bases between. The CDR3 sequence is 11 residues long. CDR3 residues: CASSLFAEQYF. The CDR3 DNA reads as TGTGCCAGCAGCTTATTCGCCGAGCAGTACTTC.

In this sample, this clonotype turned up many times. The chain links TRBV21-1 to TRBJ1-5. TRBV21-1 constitutes a pseudogene. The CDR3 totals 17 residues. CDR3 DNA sequence: TGTGCCAGCAACCCCAGGGAGGAGGGGTATAGCAATCAGCCCCAGCATTTT. Translated, it gives CASNPREEGYSNQPQHF.

In DNA, the CDR3 is TGTGCCAGCAGTTTTTTGACTAGCGGGAGGGCTGAGCAGTTCTTC. Its translation is CASSFLTSGRAEQFF. This chain uses TRBV27 with TRBJ2-1, with TRBD2 identical over 14 bases. The ends lost 3 bases at V and 9 bases at J; junction bases unmatched: 4. In germline, CDR1 is MNHEY, CDR2 SMNVEV (reference sequence). This CDR3 is 15 amino acids long.

This clonotype appeared many times. This chain uses TRBV5-1 with TRBJ2-3; D might be TRBD1 (6 bases). CDR3 length: 16 residues. Trimming shortened V by 3 bases and J by 1 base, and 15 bases separated the two germline ends. Germline V gene lookup returns CDR1 SGHRS and CDR2 YFSETQ. The CDR3 sequence is CASSWRGGRGTDTQYF. The CDR3 DNA sequence: TGCGCCAGCAGCTGGAGAGGGGGTCGTGGCACAGATACGCAGTATTTT.

The J gene is TRBJ1-2, the V gene TRBV28, with a weak D call TRBD1 (6 bases). Germline CDR1 is MDHEN and CDR2 is SYDVKM. The V and J ends lost 6 bases and 7 bases respectively, with 18 bases between them. The CDR3 length is 14 residues. CDR3 loop: CASSTNTGLSGYTF. The CDR3 coding sequence is TGTGCCAGCAGCACAAACACAGGGCTGAGTGGCTACACCTTC.

In its sample, this clonotype was seen a few times. Written as DNA, the CDR3 is TGTGCCAGCAGCCAGACAGGGCGCCGTGAAAAACTGTTTTTT. Translating it yields CASSQTGRREKLFF. This rearrangement joins TRBV5-5 to TRBJ1-4; 7 nucleotides line up with TRBD1. Germline CDR1 reads SGHKS; CDR2 reads YYEKEE (reference sequence). The CDR3 has 14 amino acids. V lost 4 bases and J lost 7; bases outside the gene matches: 7.

The chain recombines TRBV6-5 with TRBJ2-1; 9 bases map to TRBD2. Germline V gene data show CDR1 as MNHEY and CDR2 as SVGAGI. V was pared by 0 bases and J by 4 bases, with 4 bases of the junction left unmatched. The CDR3 consists of 16 residues. CDR3 in amino acids: CASSYSIAGAYNEQFF. The CDR3 bases are TGTGCCAGCAGTTACTCGATAGCGGGGGCTTACAATGAGCAGTTCTTC.

The chain combines TRBV20-1 with TRBJ1-2; TRBD1 is a possible D gene (6 bases). The germline CDR1 and CDR2 sequences are DFQATT and SNEGSKA (reference sequence). CDR3 size: 12 residues. Trimming took 6 bases from V and 8 from J, leaving 16 bases between them. DNA for the CDR3: TGCAGTGCGAAGGACAGTCCCGGAGGCTACACCTTC. As protein: CSAKDSPGGYTF.

This clonotype was seen at least ten times. This chain joins TRBV6-2 or TRBV6-3 and TRBJ2-5; 8 bases line up with TRBD1. The ends lost 7 bases at V and 0 bases at J; junction bases unmatched: 13. CDR3 length: 17 amino acids. CDR1 and CDR2 from the germline V gene are MNHEY and SVGEGT. This CDR3 reads CASTYVSNRGYQETQYF. The CDR3 nucleotides read TGTGCCAGCACCTACGTATCGAACAGGGGGTACCAAGAGACCCAGTACTTC.

This sequence joins TRBV7-2 and TRBJ1-4; D not certain. The V end lost 5 bases, the J end lost 8 bases, and 15 bases lay between the germline ends. CDR1 and CDR2 (germline): SGHTA, FQGNSA. The CDR3 is 14 amino acids. DNA of the CDR3: TGTGCCAGCAGCCCCGATGGTAGTGGCGAAAAACTGTTTTTT. Translation gives CASSPDGSGEKLFF.

This clonotype was counted ten times or more. The rearrangement uses TRBV10-3 and TRBJ2-7; D unresolved. The V gene lost 3 bases and the J gene lost 5 bases, with 14 bases spanning the gap. CDR1 is ENHRY and CDR2 is SYGVKD in the germline V gene. The CDR3 is 14 residues long. DNA for the CDR3: TGTGCCATCAGTGACGTCGGCCAGATCGACGAGCAGTACTTC. This sequence encodes CAISDVGQIDEQYF.

This clonotype has ten or more counts. This chain joins TRBV27 and TRBJ2-1; TRBD1 agrees at 9 bases. Germline V CDR1 and CDR2: MNHEY, SMNVEV (reference sequence). With 3 bases clipped from V and 3 bases from J, the junction kept 3 bases outside the gene matches. This CDR3 is 15 amino acids long. The CDR3 region is CASSLGTGYYNEQFF. The CDR3 DNA follows: TGTGCCAGCAGTTTGGGGACAGGGTACTACAATGAGCAGTTCTTC.

In nucleotides, the CDR3 is TGTGCCAGCAGCTTACTAGCGGGGCTCCCAGATACGCAGTATTTT. This encodes CASSLLAGLPDTQYF. This chain links TRBV7-3 with TRBJ2-3; 9 nucleotides agree with TRBD2. The CDR3 is 15 residues long. Germline V gene lookup returns CDR1 SGHTA and CDR2 FQGTGA. V shed 2 bases, J shed 4 bases, and the junction held 4 bases outside the gene matches.

The J gene is TRBJ2-3, the V gene TRBV24-1; no firm D call. Germline CDR1 is KGHDR and CDR2 is SFDVKD. The CDR3 extends over 13 amino acids. V lost 5 bases and J 0 bases, leaving 5 bases between the germline ends. The CDR3 is CATSVPSTDTQYF. The CDR3, as DNA: TGTGCCACCAGTGTCCCGAGCACAGATACGCAGTATTTT.

The table lists this clonotype with a few counts. The V and J genes are TRBV5-1 and TRBJ2-1, with 8 bases matching TRBD2. Per the germline V gene, CDR1 is SGHRS and CDR2 is YFSETQ. CDR3 length equals 16 residues. Unmatched junction bases numbered 6, after V lost 0 bases and J lost 4 bases. The CDR3 DNA reads as TGCGCCAGCAGCTTGGGCGGGGGGCCGAATTACAATGAGCAGTTCTTC. It yields the protein CASSLGGGPNYNEQFF.

In its sample, this clonotype was seen a few times. The chain is built from TRBV7-9 and TRBJ2-5; 14 nucleotides agree with TRBD2. V trimming: 8 bases; J trimming: 5 bases; junction bases outside the gene matches: 7. CDR3 length: 15 amino acids. Germline CDR1 is SEHNR and CDR2 is FQNEAQ (reference sequence). The CDR3: CASRLAGGAEETQYF. The CDR3 nucleotides read TGTGCCAGCCGACTAGCGGGAGGGGCAGAGGAGACCCAGTACTTC.

A single count supports this clonotype. One junction end disagrees with the germline gene, perhaps due to a read error. The gene calls are TRBV5-6 and TRBJ2-7, with 7 nucleotides matching TRBD1. The CDR3 has 15 amino acids. CDR1 and CDR2 (germline): SGHDT, YYEEEE. The CDR3 loop is CAGSFTGTAIYEQYF. CDR3 bases: TGTGCCGGCAGCTTTACCGGGACAGCTATCTACGAGCAGTACTTC.

There are many counts of this clonotype. The germline gene is not matched at one end of the junction; a read error may be the cause. The chain couples TRBV5-1 to TRBJ2-1; 10 positions agree with TRBD2. This CDR3 is built from 15 residues. The V gene's germline CDR1 is SGHRS and CDR2 YFSETQ. The CDR3 DNA reads TGTGCCAGCAGCTTGTCTAGCGGGGGTAACAATGAGCAGTTCTTC. Translated: CASSLSSGGNNEQFF.

For this clonotype: Just one base apart from a much larger clone, this may be a read error. The V call is TRBV7-2, the J call TRBJ2-3; the D gene is possibly TRBD2 (6 bases). V dropped 4 bases and J dropped 6 bases, with 17 bases sitting between them. The V gene's germline CDR1 is SGHTA and CDR2 FQGNSA. The CDR3 totals 15 residues. The CDR3: CASSSLTRGWDTQYF. In nucleotides, the CDR3 is TGTGCCAGCAGCTCGCTGACTAGGGGTTGGGATACGCAGTATTTT.

This clonotype was observed many times. This chain uses TRBV11-2 with TRBJ2-1, with D tentatively TRBD1 (6 bases). The V gene's germline CDR1 is SGHAT and CDR2 FQNNGV. This CDR3 spans 15 amino acids. With 1 base removed from V and 6 bases from J, the gap between germline ends came to 13 bases. The CDR3 reads CASSLGRGMSNEQFF. The CDR3 bases are TGTGCCAGCAGCTTAGGAAGGGGGATGTCCAATGAGCAGTTCTTC. Together with reference TRBV11-2 and TRBJ2-1, the CDR3 gives the full variable domain: EAGVAQSPRYKIIEKRQSVAFWCNPISGHATLYWYQQILGQGPKLLIQFQNNGVVDDSQLPKDRFSAERLKGVDSTLKIQPAKLEDSAVYLCASSLGRGMSNEQFFGPGTRLTVL.

This clonotype was counted many times. The chain employs TRBV5-4 and TRBJ2-1; the match to TRBD2 covers 11 bases. The CDR3 loop spans 14 amino acids. Germline loops: CDR1 SGHNT, CDR2 YYREEE (reference sequence). V shed 5 bases and J 8 bases; nucleotides not matched to a gene: 6. CDR3 sequence (DNA): TGTGCCAGCAGGGCTAGCGGGGGGAGGGATGAGCAGTTCTTC. Amino acid sequence: CASRASGGRDEQFF.

The chain carries TRBV30 and TRBJ1-1, with D perhaps TRBD1 (6 bases). V lost 0 bases and J lost 2, with 16 bases in between. The germline gives CDR1 GTSNPN, CDR2 SVGIG (reference sequence). The CDR3 is 16 residues long. The CDR3 DNA sequence: TGTGCCTGGAGTGTACGGGGAGGACAGAGAAACACTGAAGCTTTCTTT. Encoded protein: CAWSVRGGQRNTEAFF. The whole variable domain, filled in from reference TRBV30 and TRBJ1-1, reads SQTIHQWPATLVQPVGSPLSLECTVEGTSNPNLYWYRQAAGRGLQLLFYSVGIGQISSEVPQNLSASRPQDRQFILSSKKLLLSDSGFYLCAWSVRGGQRNTEAFFGQGTRLTVV.

The J gene is TRBJ2-2, the V gene TRBV7-3; the match to TRBD1 covers 12 bases. This CDR3 region has 18 residues. J was trimmed by 3 bases and V by 6 bases; bases with no gene match: 11. Germline V gene lookup returns CDR1 SGHTA and CDR2 FQGTGA. This chain's CDR3 is CASRGRSGTGGYTGELFF. DNA of the CDR3: TGTGCCAGCAGAGGAAGGTCGGGGACAGGGGGCTACACCGGGGAGCTGTTTTTT.